This entry features one T cell receptor (beta chain) sequence. Antigen specificity is unknown. Each cDNA molecule carried a unique molecular identifier. One entry per CDR3 protein, called by TCRdb with MiXCR from the 5' RACE reads. The data show nearly 80,000 distinct CDR3 sequences, roughly 13% seen once. The record originates from a study of early T cells in non-severe SARS-CoV-2 infection. Study-level information: Chains stayed unpaired after sequencing of bulk RNA from unsorted whole blood. General study findings and limits: The study's VDJdb matching favored anti-spike CD8 responses and missed private and CD4 specificities.

The V gene lost 3 bases and the J gene lost 2 bases, with 11 bases spanning the gap. Germline V gene lookup returns CDR1 SGHNT and CDR2 YYREEE (reference sequence). The CDR3 runs 15 residues. This rearrangement joins TRBV5-4 to TRBJ1-4; D may be TRBD1 (6 bases). This sequence was found in an adult who was a healthcare worker with PCR-confirmed SARS-CoV-2 infection or an uninfected control (not recorded which). Source material: whole blood. The CDR3 spells CASSSSQGTNEKLFF. The CDR3 DNA sequence: TGTGCCAGCAGCTCCTCCCAGGGGACTAATGAAAAACTGTTTTTT.